This T cell receptor (beta chain) was documented in a study of glioma-infiltrating T cells. The length of the CDR3 is 12 residues. V lost 3 bases to trimming and J lost 10 bases, with 7 bases between them. The germline gives CDR1 SGHVS, CDR2 FQNEAQ. In this sample, this clonotype turned up many times. Its antigen is still unknown. Study observations and caveats: Only very few CDR3 sequences appeared in both tissue and blood.

Amplification of TCR alpha and beta CDR3 regions from RNA used iRepertoire nested multiplex PCR. TCRdb fed the multiplex PCR reads into MiXCR, producing one record per CDR3 protein. Counted here are approximately 120,000 distinct CDR3 sequences, 25% to 30% occurring once; the ten biggest clones make up about a third. The chain employs TRBV7-8 and TRBJ1-6; D call uncertain. Sequencing used glioma tissue, nonneoplastic brain tissue, or PBMCs (not recorded which). The sequence was obtained from a human donor with low-grade glioma or glioblastoma, undergoing nonglioma brain surgery, or in good health (not recorded which). DNA of the CDR3: TGTGCCAGCAGCTTCTCGTTATCACCCCTCCACTTT. Amino acid sequence: CASSFSLSPLHF.